This T cell receptor beta chain was identified in a study of blood T cell repertoires in COVID-19. Overall study: COVID-19 samples from acute and convalescent phases originated in the United States, Italy and Spain.

The CDR3 is made up of 17 amino acids. Losses at the gene ends were 2 bases for V and 5 bases for J; bases not matched to a gene: 8. From germline, CDR1 is SGHTA and CDR2 FQGNSA. As originally analysed: Using reference gene primer amplification, nucleated cell counts were estimated. Profiled with immunoSEQ multiplex PCR; TCRdb holds only in-frame clones, not every one. That table supplies the V and J calls and clone size; D and trimming were determined from the DNA. The sample yields about 39,000 clones, roughly 85% seen once. The rearrangement joins TRBV7-2 to TRBJ2-3; TRBD2 matches 12 bases. The clonotype comes from a human donor in a cohort sampled during active COVID-19. What was sequenced was peripheral blood. The CDR3 spells CASSLSPLAGGIDTQYF. CDR3 nucleotide sequence: TGTGCCAGCAGCTTAAGTCCTCTAGCGGGAGGGATAGATACGCAGTATTTT.